This TCR beta chain was captured by sequencing in a study of siplizumab effects on memory and regulatory T cells. Overall study findings and caveats: The suppressive capacity of proliferating Tregs from siplizumab cultures remained unconfirmed. Sequences below about 10^-5 frequency were poorly captured, and few alloreactive clones mapped to unstimulated subsets.

The assay looked at some 9.8 x 10^4 TCR templates in each sample. Clones were read by immunoSEQ multiplex PCR, and TCRdb kept only the in-frame ones, dropping some. Of about 52,000 clones in the sample, less than 98% were seen once. With respect to this clone: Antigen specificity is unknown.

Unstimulated naive, memory, effector memory and TEMRA subsets from a few donor pairs were sequenced. The sequence was obtained from a human donor in good health. The material sequenced was naive CD4+ T cells sorted from blood.

In DNA, the CDR3 is TGTGCCAGCAGATCGACTCCCCCCACCGGGGAGCTGTTTTTT. Translation gives CASRSTPPTGELFF. The chain links TRBV7-9 to TRBJ2-2; D unclear. This CDR3 is built from 14 residues. CDR1 and CDR2 (germline): SEHNR, FQNEAQ (reference sequence). With 6 bases removed from V and 4 bases from J, the gap between germline ends came to 12 bases.